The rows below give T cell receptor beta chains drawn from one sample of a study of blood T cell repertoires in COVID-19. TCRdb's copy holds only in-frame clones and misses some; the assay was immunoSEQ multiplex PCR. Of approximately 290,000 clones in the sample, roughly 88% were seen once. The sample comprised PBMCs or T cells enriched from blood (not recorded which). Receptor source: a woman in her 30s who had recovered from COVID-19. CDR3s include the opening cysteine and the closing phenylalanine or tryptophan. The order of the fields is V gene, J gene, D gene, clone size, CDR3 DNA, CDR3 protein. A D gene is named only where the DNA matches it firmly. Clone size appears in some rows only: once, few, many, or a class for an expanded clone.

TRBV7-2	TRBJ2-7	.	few	TGTGCCAGCAGCTACGAGAGCGGTTACGAGCAGTACTTC	CASSYESGYEQYF
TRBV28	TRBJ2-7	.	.	TGTGCCAGCAGTTTATCTCTAGCGACCTACGAGCAGTACTTC	CASSLSLATYEQYF
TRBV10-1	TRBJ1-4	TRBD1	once	TGCGCCAGCAGTGACCCGGCCTCGGACGAGAATCGACAGGGCGTTTGTGAAAAACTGTTTTTT	CASSDPASDENRQGVCEKLFF
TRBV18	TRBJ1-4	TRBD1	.	TGTGCCAGCTCACCTCCGGGACAGGGGATTCGTGAAAAACTGTTTTTT	CASSPPGQGIREKLFF
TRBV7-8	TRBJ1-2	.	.	TGTGCCAGCAGCCAAAGGTTGCGGGGGCGCGTCTATGGCTACACCTTC	CASSQRLRGRVYGYTF
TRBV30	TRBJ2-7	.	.	TGTGCCTGGAGGGGGGGAAGCTCCTACGAGCAGTACTTC	CAWRGGSSYEQYF
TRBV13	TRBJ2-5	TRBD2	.	TGTGCCAGCAGGATGGGGGGGCAAGAGACCCAGTACTTC	CASRMGGQETQYF
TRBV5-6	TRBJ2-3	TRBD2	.	TGTGCCAGCAGCTTGGTAGGTAGCGGGGGGGCCGATGCTGATACGCAGTATTTT	CASSLVGSGGADADTQYF
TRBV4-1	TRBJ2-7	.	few	TGCGCCAGCAGCCCGACTAGAGAGCAGTACTTC	CASSPTREQYF
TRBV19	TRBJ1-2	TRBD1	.	TGTGCCAGTACCACCATGACAGGGATAGCTGGCTACACCTTC	CASTTMTGIAGYTF
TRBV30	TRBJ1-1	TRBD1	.	TGTGCCTGGCAGGGGGACGCGAACACTGAAGCTTTCTTT	CAWQGDANTEAFF
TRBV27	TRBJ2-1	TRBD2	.	TGTGCCAGCTTATCGTTTCCGGGACTAGACAATGAGCAGTTCTTC	CASLSFPGLDNEQFF
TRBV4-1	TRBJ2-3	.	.	TGCGCCAGCAGCCAAGATTCGACGACCCGGGGGACAGATACGCAGTATTTT	CASSQDSTTRGTDTQYF
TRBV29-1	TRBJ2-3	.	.	TGCAGCGTAGACACACTCACAGATACGCAGTATTTT	CSVDTLTDTQYF
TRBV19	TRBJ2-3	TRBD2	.	TGTGCCAGTAGTATAGATCGTAGCGGGTATAGCACAGATACGCAGTATTTT	CASSIDRSGYSTDTQYF
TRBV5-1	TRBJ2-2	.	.	TGCGCCAGCAGCCGAATTACAGGTGAATTCACCGGGGAGCTGTTTTTT	CASSRITGEFTGELFF
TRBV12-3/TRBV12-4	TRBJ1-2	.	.	TGTGCCAGCAGTCAACAGAGATCCTATGGCTACACCTTC	CASSQQRSYGYTF
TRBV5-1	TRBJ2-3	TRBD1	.	TGCGCCAGCAGCTCACAGGGGATTCCAGATACGCAGTATTTT	CASSSQGIPDTQYF
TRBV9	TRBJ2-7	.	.	TGTGCCAGCAGCGTAGGACCCCGACTCACCCCCCCCTACGAGCAGTACTTC	CASSVGPRLTPPYEQYF
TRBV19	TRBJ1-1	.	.	TGTGCCAGCAACGAGGGGGGGCCCATGAACACTGAAGCTTTCTTT	CASNEGGPMNTEAFF
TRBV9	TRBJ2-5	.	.	TGTGCCAGCAGCGTAGGTTGGGGAAGGGGGCAAGAGACCCAGTACTTC	CASSVGWGRGQETQYF
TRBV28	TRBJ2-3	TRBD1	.	TGTGCCAGAACCGGACCCTGGGAGACAGGGGCGCGGTTCGAGACGCAGTATTTT	CARTGPWETGARFETQYF
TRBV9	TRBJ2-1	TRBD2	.	TGTGCCAGCAGCGTAGGGTCTAGCGGGAGGGAGGTAGAGCAGTTCTTC	CASSVGSSGREVEQFF
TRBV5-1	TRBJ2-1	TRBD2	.	TGCGCCAGCAGGCTTACTAGCGGGAGTGGGAGCGAGCAGTTCTTC	CASRLTSGSGSEQFF
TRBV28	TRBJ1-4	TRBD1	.	TGTGCCAGCAGTTCCACAGGGGGCTTAGGGGGGACTAATGAAAAACTGTTTTTT	CASSSTGGLGGTNEKLFF
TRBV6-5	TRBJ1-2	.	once	TGTGCCAGCAGCAAACAGGGAGACCCTAACTATGGCTACACCTTC	CASSKQGDPNYGYTF
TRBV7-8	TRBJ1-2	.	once	TGTGCCAGCAGCTTAGGGGCCCCCCGTAACTATGGCTACACCTTC	CASSLGAPRNYGYTF
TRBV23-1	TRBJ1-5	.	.	TGCGCCAGCAAACAGGGCAACCCCAATCAGCCCCAGCATTTT	CASKQGNPNQPQHF
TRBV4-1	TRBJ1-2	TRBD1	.	TGCGCCAGCAGCCAAGATATCCCCGGGACAGGGATGGGCTACACCTTC	CASSQDIPGTGMGYTF
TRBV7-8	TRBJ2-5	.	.	TGTGCCAGCAGCTCCCTCCCGCAAGAGACCCAGTACTTC	CASSSLPQETQYF
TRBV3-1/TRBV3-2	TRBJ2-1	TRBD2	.	TGTGCCAGCAGCCCCCAAACTAGCGGGGGTTCGTATGAGCAGTTCTTC	CASSPQTSGGSYEQFF